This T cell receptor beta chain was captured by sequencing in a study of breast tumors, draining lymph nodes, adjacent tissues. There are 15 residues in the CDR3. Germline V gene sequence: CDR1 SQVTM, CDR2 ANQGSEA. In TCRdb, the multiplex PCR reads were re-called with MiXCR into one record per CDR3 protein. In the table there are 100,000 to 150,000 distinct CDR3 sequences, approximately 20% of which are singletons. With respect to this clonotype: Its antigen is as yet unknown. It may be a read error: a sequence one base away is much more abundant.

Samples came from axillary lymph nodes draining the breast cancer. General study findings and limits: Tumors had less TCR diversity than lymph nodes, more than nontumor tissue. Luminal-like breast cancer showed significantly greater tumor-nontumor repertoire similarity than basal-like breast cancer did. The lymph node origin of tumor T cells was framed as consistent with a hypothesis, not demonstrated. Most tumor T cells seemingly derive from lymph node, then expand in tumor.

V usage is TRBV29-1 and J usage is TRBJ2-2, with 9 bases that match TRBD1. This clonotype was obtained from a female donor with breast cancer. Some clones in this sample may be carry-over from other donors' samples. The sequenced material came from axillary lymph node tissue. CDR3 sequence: CGVEAMTGGTGELFF. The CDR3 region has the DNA TGCGGCGTTGAAGCAATGACAGGGGGGACCGGGGAGCTGTTTTTT.